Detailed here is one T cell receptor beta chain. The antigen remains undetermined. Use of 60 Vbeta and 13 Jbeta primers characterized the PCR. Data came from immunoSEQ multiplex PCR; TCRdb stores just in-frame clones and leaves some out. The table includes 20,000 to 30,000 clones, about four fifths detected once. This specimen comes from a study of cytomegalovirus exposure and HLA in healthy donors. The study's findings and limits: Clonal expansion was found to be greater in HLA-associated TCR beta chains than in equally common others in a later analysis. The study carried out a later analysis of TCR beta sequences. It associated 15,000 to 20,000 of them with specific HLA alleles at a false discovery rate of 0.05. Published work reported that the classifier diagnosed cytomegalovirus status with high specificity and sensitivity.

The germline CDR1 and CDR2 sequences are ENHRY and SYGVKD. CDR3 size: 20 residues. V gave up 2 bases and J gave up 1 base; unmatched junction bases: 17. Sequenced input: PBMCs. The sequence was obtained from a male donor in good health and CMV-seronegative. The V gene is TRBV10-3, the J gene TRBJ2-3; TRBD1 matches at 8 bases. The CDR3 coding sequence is TGTGCCATCAGTGAGCCGACAGGGGCGAGGGTCCGCCCTGGCACAGATACGCAGTATTTT. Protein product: CAISEPTGARVRPGTDTQYF.